This T cell receptor beta chain was recorded in a study of OX40 agonist ivuxolimab in advanced cancers. Losses at the gene ends were 7 bases for V and 6 bases for J; bases not matched to a gene: 16. This CDR3 has 16 residues. Germline V gives CDR1 MDHEN, CDR2 SYDVKM. Sequencing used immunoSEQ multiplex PCR; TCRdb keeps in-frame clones, though not all of them. The table shows tens of thousands of clones, with roughly 89% occurring only once. The material was CD4+ or CD8+ T cells sorted from blood, obtained in a trial of the OX40 agonist ivuxolimab. The receptor was isolated from an adult with an advanced solid tumor such as melanoma, head and neck, liver or kidney cancer. The J gene is TRBJ2-7, the V gene TRBV28, with 9 bases aligning to TRBD2. The CDR3 loop reads CASKGGGSGSISEQYF. Written as DNA, the CDR3 is TGTGCCAGCAAAGGGGGCGGTAGCGGGAGTATCTCCGAGCAGTACTTC.